This section outlines one T cell receptor (beta chain) sequence together with its context. The antigen remains unidentified. The sample belongs to a study of tumor and adjacent non-tumor tissue in lung cancer. Study in general: The patients, around 10 men and a few women, were roughly 30 to 80 with stage I to III disease. On average, productive TCRbeta reads reached 4 million to 4.5 million per sample.

Deletions cut 1 base from V and 4 bases from J, with 11 bases between. CDR3 length: 13 amino acids. Germline-derived CDR1 and CDR2 are DFQATT and SNEGSKA (reference sequence). A modified ARM-PCR protocol with three rounds of nested PCR amplified TCRbeta. In TCRdb, the multiplex PCR reads were re-called with MiXCR into one record per CDR3 protein. The table shows about 50,000 distinct CDR3 sequences, with 74% occurring only once. The study's findings and limits: Top 100 clones took a larger repertoire share in normal lung. Compared with tumor, normal lung showed significantly lower TCR diversity.

No cell sorting was done before RNA was extracted from the tissue. This non-tumor lung sample came from over 3 cm beyond the tumor edge. The sequence came from a woman between 55 and 75 years old with non-small cell lung cancer. The J gene is TRBJ2-7, the V gene TRBV20-1; the D is unclear. Source material: distant non-tumor lung tissue. The CDR3 DNA follows: TGCAGTGCTAGAGGCGACGGGTGTTACGAGCAGTACTTC. As protein: CSARGDGCYEQYF.